This T cell receptor (beta chain) was profiled in a study of OX40 agonist ivuxolimab in advanced cancers. About the research overall: An anti-OX40 (CD134) antibody with agonistic activity, ivuxolimab, was administered to patients. Averaging 60 years in age, with a range of about 20 to 90, the cohort was 65% to 90% male.

A word on this clone: What it binds is not known.

Profiling relied on immunoSEQ multiplex PCR, and the TCRdb table lists in-frame clones only, not all of them. The repertoire holds 30,000 to 40,000 clones, with 65% to 85% as singletons. Study-level results: Compared with others, partial responders at 0.1-3.0 mg/kg displayed clonal expansion among the lowest.

The clonotype originates from an adult with an advanced solid tumor such as melanoma, head and neck, liver or kidney cancer. The input for sequencing was CD4+ or CD8+ T cells sorted from blood, taken in a trial of the OX40 agonist ivuxolimab.

CDR3 nucleotide sequence: TGTGCCAGCAGCGCCCAGACTAGCGGGGGGGCCTCCTACAATGAGCAGTTCTTC. Translating gives CASSAQTSGGASYNEQFF. The chain combines TRBV9 with TRBJ2-1; 14 bases map to TRBD2. Per germline, CDR1 SGDLS and CDR2 YYNGEE. The CDR3 sequence is 18 residues long. J gave up 0 bases and V 3 bases, and 5 bases lay outside the gene matches.